The following is a T cell receptor (beta chain) sequence with its context. This clone's antigen is unknown. No base-level quality is on record; no much larger clone is a single base apart. Receptor amplification or capture employed the immunoSEQ multiplex PCR assay. TCRdb stores this immuneACCESS table with in-frame sequences only. Part of the clones is absent; in the studies checked, under half of the shortfall reflects unresolved V genes, and no reason is known for the rest. The sample contains around 81,000 clones, over 75% of them found a single time. The ten largest clones capture approximately 3.5% of the sample. The sample originates from a study of technical replicates of blood from a few donors (dated by TCRdb to the late 2010s). From V the trimming removes 7 bases and from J it removes 4 bases, while the gene matches leave 9 bases of the junction unaccounted for. The CDR3, from cysteine to phenylalanine, totals 14 residues. Only the CDR3 region is kept as DNA, spanning 42 bases read in frame from base 1. CDR1 and CDR2 (SGHNT, YYREEE) derive from the germline V gene (reference sequence).

Sequenced input: PBMCs. This TCR was sampled from a human donor in good health. Some clones in this sample may be carry-over from other donors' samples. The V gene is TRBV5-4 and the J gene is TRBJ2-7, and TRBD1 matches 9 of the central bases. The nucleotide sequence is given as TGTGCCAGCGCAGAAAAACAGGGGGCTTACGAGCAGTACTTC. Its protein is CASAEKQGAYEQYF.